The 9 T cell receptor beta chains presented below share a single source sample, sequenced in a study of cytotoxic CD8 clonotypes in ibrutinib-treated CLL. Assay: immunoSEQ multiplex PCR; the TCRdb copy retains only in-frame clones and omits some. The sample carries hundreds of thousands of clones, 67% recorded once. Material: PBMCs, obtained after 36 months of ibrutinib treatment. Receptors originate from a human donor with chronic lymphocytic leukemia.

The chain recombines TRBV18 with TRBJ1-4; TRBD1 agrees at 7 bases. The CDR3 has 12 amino acids. The ends lost 9 bases at V and 10 bases at J; junction bases unmatched: 8. Germline V lookup: CDR1 KGHSH, CDR2 LQKENI. The CDR3 DNA follows: TGTGCCAGTAGGGGGCCAAACGGAAAACTGTTTTTT. Its protein is CASRGPNGKLFF.

V gene TRBV9 combines with J gene TRBJ2-1; the match to TRBD2 covers 7 bases. Germline V lookup: CDR1 SGDLS, CDR2 YYNGEE. The junction had 9 bases not matched to a gene; V was cut back by 0 bases and J by 6 bases. The CDR3 extends over 16 amino acids. This chain's CDR3 is CASSVGSGLPGNEQFF. As DNA, the CDR3 is TGTGCCAGCAGCGTAGGTAGCGGGCTCCCCGGCAATGAGCAGTTCTTC.

The genes are TRBV29-1 and TRBJ2-7, with 9 nucleotides matching TRBD1. Germline V gene lookup returns CDR1 SQVTM and CDR2 ANQGSEA. V lost 4 bases and J lost 0; bases outside the gene matches: 1. This CDR3 region has 13 residues. As DNA, the CDR3 is TGCAGCGTTGTACAGGGGGCCTCCTACGAGCAGTACTTC. Translating it yields CSVVQGASYEQYF.

J is TRBJ1-2 and V is TRBV27; 8 nucleotides line up with TRBD1. V dropped 7 bases and J dropped 5; count of bases not matched to a gene: 6. This CDR3 spans 13 amino acids. Germline values: CDR1 MNHEY, CDR2 SMNVEV (reference sequence). CDR3 protein: CASTYGTGYGYTF. The DNA of the CDR3 is TGTGCCAGCACGTACGGGACAGGTTATGGCTACACCTTC.

This clone turned up a few times. The chain recombines TRBV6-6 with TRBJ2-7; 7 bases line up with TRBD1. Germline CDR1 MNHNY, CDR2 SVGAGI (reference sequence). This CDR3 spans 14 amino acids. Trimming removed 0 bases from V and 7 bases from J; junction bases left unmatched: 6. The DNA of the CDR3 is TGTGCCAGCAGTTACTCGATCGGCAGGGGGGAGCAGTACTTC. Translation: CASSYSIGRGEQYF.

The count of this clone is one. The CDR3 region is CASSRDRGINTGELFF. In DNA form, the CDR3 reads TGTGCCAGCAGCCGAGACAGGGGCATTAACACCGGGGAGCTGTTTTTT. The rearrangement joins TRBV11-3 to TRBJ2-2; 8 bases agree with TRBD1. V was clipped by 5 bases and J by 2 bases; unmatched bases: 7. The CDR3 sequence is 16 residues long. Germline values: CDR1 SGHNT, CDR2 YENEEA. Based on the CDR3 plus reference TRBV11-3 and TRBJ2-2, the full variable domain is EAGVVQSPRYKIIEKKQPVAFWCNPISGHNTLYWYLQNLGQGPELLIRYENEEAVDDSQLPKDRFSAERLKGVDSTLKIQPAELGDSAVYLCASSRDRGINTGELFFGEGSRLTVL.

The chain carries TRBV5-8 and TRBJ2-1, with D possibly being TRBD1 (7 bases). Trimming removed 2 bases at V and 13 bases at J, with 16 bases between. The CDR3 is 13 residues long. Germline CDR1 is SGHTS and CDR2 is YDEGEE. CDR3 sequence reads: CASSFNLRDSQFF. CDR3 nucleotides: TGTGCCAGCAGCTTTAATTTGCGGGACAGCCAGTTCTTC.

The V call is TRBV6-5, the J call TRBJ2-3; maybe TRBD2 (6 bases). Looked up from germline, CDR1 is MNHEY and CDR2 is SVGAGI. This CDR3 spans 16 amino acids. With 0 bases removed from V and 2 bases from J, the gap between germline ends came to 12 bases. The CDR3 here is CASSYSGGLHTDTQYF. CDR3 DNA sequence: TGTGCCAGCAGTTACTCGGGAGGCCTGCACACAGATACGCAGTATTTT.

Only one count was recorded for this clone. The genes are TRBV27 and TRBJ2-3; D unresolved. There are 14 residues in the CDR3. From germline, CDR1 is MNHEY and CDR2 SMNVEV (reference sequence). V was shortened by 8 bases and J by 3 bases, with 15 bases between the two germline ends. The CDR3 is CASCRWGGTDTQYF. DNA of the CDR3: TGTGCCAGCTGCCGCTGGGGTGGGACAGATACGCAGTATTTT.